These 20 T cell receptor beta chains were sequenced from one sample in a study of T cell responses to AZD1222 COVID-19 vaccine. Using immunoSEQ multiplex PCR, the repertoire was profiled, and TCRdb retains in-frame clones only, with some absent. The data hold about 120,000 clones, with more than 70% observed a single time. The source material was peripheral blood, sampled 28 days after the second AZD1222 dose. These receptors all stem from an adult who received the AZD1222 COVID-19 vaccine.

The chain joins TRBV19 to TRBJ1-2; D uncertain. Deletions cut 0 bases from V and 4 bases from J, with 21 bases between. Germline lookup yields CDR1 LNHDA and CDR2 SQIVND (reference sequence). This CDR3 is built from 18 residues. CDR3 DNA: TGTGCCAGTAGTATAGAAGGTATAGGGCAGTACCCTTTCTATGGCTACACCTTC. It specifies CASSIEGIGQYPFYGYTF. Using reference TRBV19 and TRBJ1-2 for the parts outside the CDR3, the full variable domain is DGGITQSPKYLFRKEGQNVTLSCEQNLNHDAMYWYRQDPGQGLRLIYYSQIVNDFQKGDIAEGYSVSREKKESFPLTVTSAQKNPTAFYLCASSIEGIGQYPFYGYTFGSGTRLTVV.

This clone came up once. CDR3 sequence: CASGIPLEQFF. The DNA of the CDR3 is TGTGCCAGCGGCATACCGCTTGAGCAGTTCTTC. This rearrangement joins TRBV12-3 or TRBV12-4 to TRBJ2-1, with D unclear. V lost 8 bases to trimming and J lost 9 bases, with 11 bases between them. The length of the CDR3 is 11 residues.

This chain connects TRBV20-1 to TRBJ1-4; unclear D gene. The germline V and J ends were trimmed by 3 bases and 5 bases, with 10 bases remaining between them. Per the germline V gene, CDR1 is DFQATT and CDR2 is SNEGSKA (reference sequence). This CDR3 is 13 amino acids long. The CDR3 is CSASVQPNEKLFF. The DNA of the CDR3 is TGCAGTGCTAGTGTACAGCCAAATGAAAAACTGTTTTTT.

V gene TRBV19 combines with J gene TRBJ1-2; TRBD1 matches 8 bases. CDR1 and CDR2 from the germline V gene are LNHDA and SQIVND (reference sequence). V shed 6 bases and J 7 bases; nucleotides not matched to a gene: 10. This CDR3 has 14 residues. The chain's CDR3 is CASRHRGNERGYTF. The CDR3 DNA reads TGTGCCAGTAGACACAGGGGGAATGAACGTGGCTACACCTTC.

The chain links TRBV14 to TRBJ1-2, with TRBD1 as a possible D gene (5 bases). The CDR3 runs 15 residues. In germline, CDR1 is SGHDN, CDR2 FVKESK. V dropped 1 base and J dropped 2 bases, with 11 bases sitting between them. The CDR3 nucleotides are TGTGCCAGCAGCCAAGCACCCCGGGGGAACTATGGCTACACCTTC. Protein sequence: CASSQAPRGNYGYTF.

This clone was seen only once. CDR3 sequence reads: CASSPDRGAYEQYF. CDR3 coding DNA: TGTGCCAGCAGCCCCGACAGGGGCGCTTACGAGCAGTACTTC. V usage is TRBV6-2 or TRBV6-3 and J usage is TRBJ2-7; TRBD1 agrees at 8 bases. Looked up from germline, CDR1 is MNHEY and CDR2 is SVGEGT. This CDR3 is built from 14 residues. The V segment lost 6 bases and the J segment 4 bases; nucleotides outside the gene matches: 8.

The gene calls are TRBV6-5 and TRBJ1-6; no firm D call. Trimming took 2 bases from V and 4 from J, leaving 12 bases between them. The CDR3 runs 16 residues. The V gene's germline CDR1 is MNHEY and CDR2 SVGAGI. The CDR3 region is CASSYLKTNYNSPLHF. For the CDR3, the DNA is TGTGCCAGCAGTTACCTAAAGACAAATTATAATTCACCCCTCCACTTT.

V is TRBV11-2 and J is TRBJ2-7, with TRBD1 matching 7 bases. The germline V gene has CDR1 SGHAT and CDR2 FQNNGV. The CDR3 totals 14 residues. With 6 bases clipped from V and 4 bases from J, the junction kept 9 bases outside the gene matches. CDR3 nucleotide sequence: TGTGCCAGCAGTAGTACGGGACAGAGTTACGAGCAGTACTTC. Translation: CASSSTGQSYEQYF.

This sequence joins TRBV4-3 and TRBJ2-1; 13 nucleotides match TRBD2. The CDR3 sequence is 18 residues long. J gave up 5 bases and V 5 bases, and 12 bases lay outside the gene matches. Germline V gives CDR1 LGHNA, CDR2 YSLEER. CDR3 bases: TGCGCCAGCAGCGGACTGAAACTAGGACTAGCGGGAGACAATGAGCAGTTCTTC. Translation gives CASSGLKLGLAGDNEQFF.

This clone was seen a single time. Within the sample, other DNA sequences also encode this same CDR3. V and J are TRBV28 and TRBJ1-5; D is unclear. V was clipped by 0 bases and J by 1 base, with 4 bases between them. Looked up from germline, CDR1 is MDHEN and CDR2 is SYDVKM. The length of the CDR3 is 14 residues. CDR3 sequence reads: CASSLWGSNQPQHF. DNA of the CDR3: TGTGCCAGCAGTTTATGGGGCAGCAATCAGCCCCAGCATTTT. Filled out from reference TRBV28 and TRBJ1-5, the complete variable domain reads DVKVTQSSRYLVKRTGEKVFLECVQDMDHENMFWYRQDPGLGLRLIYFSYDVKMKEKGDIPEGYSVSREKKERFSLILESASTNQTSMYLCASSLWGSNQPQHFGDGTRLSIL.

A few counts support this clone. The chain's CDR3 is CASSETGGGTDTQYF. The CDR3 DNA is TGTGCCAGCAGTGAGACAGGGGGGGGCACAGATACGCAGTATTTT. The rearrangement uses TRBV6-4 and TRBJ2-3; 9 bases match TRBD1. The CDR3 loop spans 15 amino acids. The junction had 2 bases not matched to a gene; V was cut back by 3 bases and J by 1 base. The V gene's germline CDR1 is MRHNA and CDR2 SNTAGT.

This clone was counted a few times. The chain recombines TRBV10-3 with TRBJ1-2; 10 nucleotides agree with TRBD1. Trimming cost V 5 bases and J 8 bases; bases outside gene matches: 8. CDR1 is ENHRY, CDR2 SYGVKD, per germline. This CDR3 has 14 residues. The CDR3 is CAISPPGTGVGYTF. DNA of the CDR3: TGTGCCATCAGTCCTCCCGGGACAGGGGTCGGCTACACCTTC.

This clone was detected once. DNA for the CDR3: TGTGCCAGTAGTATCGGACAGGGGGCTTCCACTGAAGCTTTCTTT. Its protein is CASSIGQGASTEAFF. The V call is TRBV19, the J call TRBJ1-1; 11 bases are a match to TRBD1. The CDR3 runs to 15 residues. The germline gives CDR1 LNHDA, CDR2 SQIVND (reference sequence). Losses at the gene ends were 3 bases for V and 4 bases for J; bases not matched to a gene: 4.

The gene calls are TRBV14 and TRBJ1-6, with D perhaps TRBD1 (5 bases). V was pared by 6 bases and J by 0 bases, with 12 bases between. The CDR3 totals 16 residues. Looked up from germline, CDR1 is SGHDN and CDR2 is FVKESK. This chain's CDR3 is CASRLGTSSYNSPLHF. Here the CDR3 DNA reads TGTGCCAGCAGGCTTGGGACCAGCTCCTATAATTCACCCCTCCACTTT.

This clone was observed once. This chain joins TRBV6-6 and TRBJ1-3; D gene unclear. This CDR3 is 14 amino acids long. Germline-derived CDR1 and CDR2 are MNHNY and SVGAGI (reference sequence). Between the trimmed V and J ends, which lost 5 bases and 0 bases, there was a span of 8 bases. In DNA form, the CDR3 reads TGTGCCAGCAGTAAGCCCGACTCTGGAAACACCATATATTTT. It specifies CASSKPDSGNTIYF.

The chain joins TRBV15 to TRBJ2-5; 7 bases fit TRBD1. Germline CDR1 reads LNHNV; CDR2 reads YYDKDF (reference sequence). This CDR3 region has 17 residues. V gave up 0 bases and J gave up 5 bases; unmatched junction bases: 12. The chain's CDR3 is CATSRDTLKGAPETQYF. In DNA form, the CDR3 reads TGTGCCACCAGCAGAGATACCCTTAAGGGGGCCCCGGAGACCCAGTACTTC. Together with reference TRBV15 and TRBJ2-5, the CDR3 gives the full variable domain: DAMVIQNPRYQVTQFGKPVTLSCSQTLNHNVMYWYQQKSSQAPKLLFHYYDKDFNNEADTPDNFQSRRPNTSFCFLDIRSPGLGDTAMYLCATSRDTLKGAPETQYFGPGTRLLVL.

V and J are TRBV6-5 and TRBJ1-1; D unclear. This CDR3 comprises 14 residues. Trimming pared 0 bases from V and 6 bases from J, leaving 11 bases between. Germline V CDR1 and CDR2: MNHEY, SVGAGI. The CDR3 protein is CASSYSSRSPEAFF. The CDR3 DNA reads TGTGCCAGCAGTTACTCGTCACGCAGCCCTGAAGCTTTCTTT.

V gene TRBV5-6 combines with J gene TRBJ1-1; D gene uncertain. Germline lookup yields CDR1 SGHDT and CDR2 YYEEEE. With 7 bases removed from V and 4 bases from J, the gap between germline ends came to 14 bases. There are 13 residues in the CDR3. The CDR3 DNA sequence: TGTGCCAGCGGGCGAGAGAGGTTCACTGAAGCTTTCTTT. It codes for CASGRERFTEAFF.

The chain recombines TRBV4-3 with TRBJ1-2; D is uncertain. The germline CDR1 and CDR2 sequences are LGHNA and YSLEER. V shed 1 base and J shed 4 bases, with 16 bases lying between them. The CDR3 length is 16 residues. The CDR3 here is CASSQAARIGTYGYTF. CDR3 DNA sequence: TGCGCCAGCAGCCAAGCTGCCAGGATCGGTACCTATGGCTACACCTTC.

In DNA, the CDR3 is TGTGCCAGCTCTTTCGCCCTCAGTGGAGTCGAGCAGTACTTC. Protein sequence: CASSFALSGVEQYF. The chain combines TRBV18 with TRBJ2-7; D not certain. Trimming stripped 6 bases from V and 6 bases from J, with 18 bases between. Per the germline V gene, CDR1 is KGHSH and CDR2 is LQKENI. The CDR3 length is 14 residues.